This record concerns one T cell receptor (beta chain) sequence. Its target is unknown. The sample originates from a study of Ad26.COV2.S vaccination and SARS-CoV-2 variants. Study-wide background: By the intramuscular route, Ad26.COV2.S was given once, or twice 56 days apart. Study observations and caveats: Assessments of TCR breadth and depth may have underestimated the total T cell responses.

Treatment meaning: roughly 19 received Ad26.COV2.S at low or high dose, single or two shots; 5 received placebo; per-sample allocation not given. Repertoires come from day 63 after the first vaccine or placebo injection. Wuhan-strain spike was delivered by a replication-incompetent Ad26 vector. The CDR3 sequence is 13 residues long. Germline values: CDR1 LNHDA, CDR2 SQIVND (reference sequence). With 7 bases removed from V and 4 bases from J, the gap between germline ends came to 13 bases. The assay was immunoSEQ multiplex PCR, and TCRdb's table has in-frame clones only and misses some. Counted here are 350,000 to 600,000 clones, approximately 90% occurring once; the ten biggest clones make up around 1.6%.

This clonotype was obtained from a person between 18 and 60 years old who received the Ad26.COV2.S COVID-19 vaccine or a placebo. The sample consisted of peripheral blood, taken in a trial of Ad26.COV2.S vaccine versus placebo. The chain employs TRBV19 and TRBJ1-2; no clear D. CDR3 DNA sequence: TGTGCCAGTAACACGGGTCGATCCTATGGCTACACCTTC. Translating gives CASNTGRSYGYTF.